These 26 T cell receptor beta chains originate from one sample sequenced in a study of cytomegalovirus exposure and HLA in healthy donors. Profiled with immunoSEQ multiplex PCR; TCRdb holds only in-frame clones, not every one. The table lists some 170,000 clones, roughly nine tenths of them singletons. The sequencing sample was made of PBMCs. The receptors derive from a young man in good health and CMV-seropositive.

The rearrangement links TRBV28 to TRBJ2-3; 10 bases line up with TRBD2. This CDR3 region has 15 residues. With V trimmed by 6 bases and J by 3 bases, 6 bases remained unmatched. Germline assignment: CDR1 MDHEN and CDR2 SYDVKM. The CDR3 DNA reads as TGTGCCAGCAGCCAAGCGGGAGGGGGGACAGATACGCAGTATTTT. This gives the protein CASSQAGGGTDTQYF. Full variable domain (rest looked up from reference TRBV28 and TRBJ2-3): DVKVTQSSRYLVKRTGEKVFLECVQDMDHENMFWYRQDPGLGLRLIYFSYDVKMKEKGDIPEGYSVSREKKERFSLILESASTNQTSMYLCASSQAGGGTDTQYFGPGTRLTVL.

The chain employs TRBV6-5 and TRBJ2-7; TRBD2 is a possible D gene (6 bases). There are 14 residues in the CDR3. Between the trimmed V and J ends, which lost 4 bases and 3 bases, there was a span of 13 bases. Germline CDR1 and CDR2: MNHEY and SVGAGI. CDR3 sequence: CASSSRGSYYEQYF. In DNA, the CDR3 is TGTGCCAGCAGTTCACGGGGGAGCTACTACGAGCAGTACTTC.

A few counts support this clone. The gene calls are TRBV7-3 and TRBJ1-6; 7 positions agree with TRBD1. The CDR3 runs 14 residues. Germline trimming cut 4 bases from V and 6 bases from J; bases unmatched to any gene: 3. Germline V gene sequence: CDR1 SGHTA, CDR2 FQGTGA. For the CDR3, the DNA is TGTGCCAGCAGCTCCGGGACAGCTAATTCACCCCTCCACTTT. Translation gives CASSSGTANSPLHF.

The chain combines TRBV27 with TRBJ2-5; tentative D call: TRBD2 (7 bases). The CDR3 totals 13 residues. Germline CDR1 MNHEY, CDR2 SMNVEV (reference sequence). Between the trimmed V and J ends, which lost 6 bases and 3 bases, there was a span of 11 bases. CDR3 bases: TGTGCCAGCAGGGGGGGGGCCAAAGAGACCCAGTACTTC. It translates to CASRGGAKETQYF.

The CDR3 DNA is TGCGCCAGCAAAGGGGGAGCGGGATCCTTTCTATGGGAGCAGTACTTC. Translating gives CASKGGAGSFLWEQYF. The chain links TRBV23-1 to TRBJ2-7; TRBD2 might be the D (7 bases). TRBV23-1 belongs to the ORF category, with a function that is uncertain. Trimming shortened V by 7 bases and J by 7 bases, and 26 bases separated the two germline ends. The CDR3 covers 16 residues.

The V and J genes are TRBV7-2 and TRBJ1-5; 10 nucleotides line up with TRBD1. V lost 4 bases, J lost 1 base, and 10 bases stayed unmatched. The CDR3 contains 18 residues. Germline V gives CDR1 SGHTA, CDR2 FQGNSA. The CDR3 DNA sequence: TGTGCCAGCAGCTCCCGTAGGGGGACAGGGGCCAGCAATCAGCCCCAGCATTTT. It specifies CASSSRRGTGASNQPQHF. The full variable domain, in which reference TRBV7-2 and TRBJ1-5 provide the parts outside the CDR3, is GAGVSQSPSNKVTEKGKDVELRCDPISGHTALYWYRQSLGQGLEFLIYFQGNSAPDKSGLPSDRFSAERTGGSVSTLTIQRTQQEDSAVYLCASSSRRGTGASNQPQHFGDGTRLSIL.

The CDR3 nucleotides are TGTGCCAGCAGCTTAGCTGGCGGGATCGGTGAGCAGTTCTTC. It specifies CASSLAGGIGEQFF. V and J are TRBV7-6 and TRBJ2-1; possibly TRBD2 for D (6 bases). The length of the CDR3 is 14 residues. Germline V lookup: CDR1 SGHVS, CDR2 FNYEAQ. Between the trimmed V and J ends, which lost 0 bases and 9 bases, there was a span of 12 bases.

V and J are TRBV9 and TRBJ2-5; maybe TRBD2 (5 bases). The CDR3 spans 14 residues. V shed 0 bases and J shed 9 bases, with 15 bases lying between them. Germline values: CDR1 SGDLS, CDR2 YYNGEE. CDR3: CASSVGSAGTAQYF. The DNA for the CDR3 is TGTGCCAGCAGCGTAGGTAGCGCCGGAACGGCCCAGTACTTC. Full variable domain (outside the CDR3, taken from reference TRBV9 and TRBJ2-5): DSGVTQTPKHLITATGQRVTLRCSPRSGDLSVYWYQQSLDQGLQFLIQYYNGEERAKGNILERFSAQQFPDLHSELNLSSLELGDSALYFCASSVGSAGTAQYFGPGTRLLVL.

This clone is a singleton in its sample. This chain uses TRBV7-2 with TRBJ2-7; 11 bases match TRBD2. The trim removed 3 bases at V and 7 bases at J, leaving 5 bases unmatched. CDR3 size: 14 residues. Per the germline V gene, CDR1 is SGHTA and CDR2 is FQGNSA. CDR3 coding DNA: TGTGCCAGCAGCTTCGGGACTAGCGGTTCAGAGCAGTACTTC. The encoded protein is CASSFGTSGSEQYF.

This chain connects TRBV7-3 to TRBJ2-2; 7 bases agree with TRBD2. Trimming removed 2 bases from V and 4 bases from J; junction bases left unmatched: 7. CDR1 is SGHTA and CDR2 is FQGTGA in the germline V gene. The CDR3 has 16 residues. The CDR3 coding sequence is TGTGCCAGCAGCTTATCAGGAGTAGCGGGCACCGGGGAGCTGTTTTTT. Translating gives CASSLSGVAGTGELFF. Together with reference TRBV7-3 and TRBJ2-2, the CDR3 gives the full variable domain: GAGVSQTPSNKVTEKGKYVELRCDPISGHTALYWYRQSLGQGPEFLIYFQGTGAADDSGLPNDRFFAVRPEGSVSTLKIQRTERGDSAVYLCASSLSGVAGTGELFFGEGSRLTVL.

The rearrangement uses TRBV27 and TRBJ2-3, with 8 positions matching TRBD1. The CDR3 contains 13 residues. The V gene's germline CDR1 is MNHEY and CDR2 SMNVEV (reference sequence). The DNA for the CDR3 is TGTTCATCGCGACAGGGGTATTCAGATACGCAGTATTTT. Translating gives CSSRQGYSDTQYF.

The rearrangement links TRBV29-1 to TRBJ1-2; TRBD1 matches 8 bases. The V gene's germline CDR1 is SQVTM and CDR2 ANQGSEA. CDR3 length: 18 residues. The J segment lost 6 bases and the V segment lost 1 base, leaving 19 bases of the junction unmatched. This chain's CDR3 is CSVEALNTDRGGGDGYTF. CDR3 nucleotide sequence: TGCAGCGTTGAAGCCTTAAATACCGACAGGGGTGGAGGTGATGGCTACACCTTC.

The chain recombines TRBV6-1 with TRBJ1-4; the match to TRBD1 covers 8 bases. V gave up 1 base and J gave up 2 bases; unmatched junction bases: 3. The CDR3 is made up of 16 amino acids. Germline V gene data show CDR1 as MNHNS and CDR2 as SASEGT. CDR3 DNA sequence: TGTGCCAGCAGTGAAGTCAGGGGGCAGACTAATGAAAAACTGTTTTTT. This encodes CASSEVRGQTNEKLFF.

V gene TRBV7-3 combines with J gene TRBJ2-1, with a possible D match to TRBD2 (7 bases). The CDR3 totals 14 residues. Trimming cost V 6 bases and J 2 bases, with 11 bases left between them. The germline V gene encodes CDR1 SGHTA and CDR2 FQGTGA. CDR3 nucleotides: TGTGCCAGCAGTCCCGGGGGGCCCTACAATGAGCAGTTCTTC. Translation: CASSPGGPYNEQFF. Full variable domain (rest looked up from reference TRBV7-3 and TRBJ2-1): GAGVSQTPSNKVTEKGKYVELRCDPISGHTALYWYRQSLGQGPEFLIYFQGTGAADDSGLPNDRFFAVRPEGSVSTLKIQRTERGDSAVYLCASSPGGPYNEQFFGPGTRLTVL.

The gene calls are TRBV28 and TRBJ2-7; D not resolved. Trimming stripped 8 bases from V and 3 bases from J, with 11 bases between. The germline gives CDR1 MDHEN, CDR2 SYDVKM. The CDR3 is made up of 12 amino acids. The CDR3 is CASGPLGYEQYF. The CDR3 bases are TGTGCCAGCGGGCCGCTGGGCTACGAGCAGTACTTC.

This clone appeared a single time. This chain joins TRBV4-3 and TRBJ2-1; the D gene is possibly TRBD2 (6 bases). Germline CDR1 LGHNA, CDR2 YSLEER. The CDR3 sequence is 16 residues long. Trimming shortened V by 4 bases and J by 0 bases, and 13 bases separated the two germline ends. For the CDR3, the DNA is TGCGCCAGCAGCCCGAGCGGGTATGGCTCCTACAATGAGCAGTTCTTC. It specifies CASSPSGYGSYNEQFF.

The table lists this clone with a count of one. This chain links TRBV7-2 with TRBJ2-1; TRBD2 matches at 12 bases. Germline lookup yields CDR1 SGHTA and CDR2 FQGNSA. The CDR3 covers 15 residues. J lost 7 bases, V lost 4 bases, and 5 bases had no gene match. The CDR3 spells CASSSGLAGSNEQFF. CDR3 in DNA: TGTGCCAGCAGCTCCGGACTAGCGGGGAGTAATGAGCAGTTCTTC.

CDR3 bases: TGTGCCAGCAGGAGGGACAGCAGCTCCTACGAGCAGTACTTC. It specifies CASRRDSSSYEQYF. The V call is TRBV2, the J call TRBJ2-7; TRBD1 matches at 7 bases. Germline V gene lookup returns CDR1 SNHLY and CDR2 FYNNEI. The CDR3 consists of 14 residues. The V segment lost 6 bases and the J segment 0 bases; nucleotides outside the gene matches: 5.

V is TRBV7-3 and J is TRBJ2-1; 8 nucleotides match TRBD1. CDR3 size: 15 residues. V trimming: 6 bases; J trimming: 0 bases; junction bases outside the gene matches: 4. The germline V gene has CDR1 SGHTA and CDR2 FQGTGA. This CDR3 is CASRQTGGSYNEQFF. DNA for the CDR3: TGTGCCAGCAGACAAACAGGGGGCTCCTACAATGAGCAGTTCTTC.

The gene calls are TRBV11-2 and TRBJ2-2; a weak D match, TRBD2 (5 bases). The germline V and J ends were trimmed by 6 bases and 6 bases, with 14 bases remaining between them. Per the germline V gene, CDR1 is SGHAT and CDR2 is FQNNGV. CDR3 size: 14 residues. The CDR3 protein is CASSFYGDAGELFF. The CDR3 bases are TGTGCCAGCAGTTTTTACGGGGATGCCGGGGAGCTGTTTTTT.

The chain employs TRBV7-2 and TRBJ2-3, with 10 bases identical to TRBD2. This CDR3 comprises 17 residues. CDR1 and CDR2 from the germline V gene are SGHTA and FQGNSA. V lost 5 bases to trimming and J lost 3 bases; unmatched junction nucleotides: 11. The CDR3 region is CASSTSLLAGATDTQYF. CDR3 sequence (DNA): TGTGCCAGCAGCACCTCGCTCCTAGCGGGGGCTACAGATACGCAGTATTTT.

The chain is built from TRBV4-2 and TRBJ1-4; the match to TRBD1 covers 12 bases. Germline assignment: CDR1 LGHNA and CDR2 YNFKEQ. V shed 4 bases and J 6 bases; nucleotides not matched to a gene: 6. The CDR3 is made up of 16 amino acids. The CDR3 protein is CASSLPGQGAHEKLFF. CDR3 bases: TGTGCCAGCAGCCTCCCGGGACAGGGGGCGCATGAAAAACTGTTTTTT.

V and J are TRBV9 and TRBJ2-7; 7 bases agree with TRBD2. With V trimmed by 0 bases and J by 4 bases, 7 bases remained unmatched. The CDR3 is made up of 15 amino acids. Per the germline V gene, CDR1 is SGDLS and CDR2 is YYNGEE. The CDR3 region is CASSVAAGEGYEQYF. CDR3 sequence (DNA): TGTGCCAGCAGCGTAGCGGCGGGAGAAGGGTACGAGCAGTACTTC.

The genes are TRBV30 and TRBJ2-2; tentatively, D is TRBD2 (5 bases). Germline V gene data show CDR1 as GTSNPN and CDR2 as SVGIG (reference sequence). V was clipped by 0 bases and J by 5 bases, with 10 bases between them. CDR3 length equals 14 residues. CDR3 in DNA: TGTGCCTGGAGTGTACCAACGGGGACCGGGGAGCTGTTTTTT. Its translation is CAWSVPTGTGELFF.

The V gene is TRBV4-1, the J gene TRBJ1-2; D unresolved. Trimming took 0 bases from V and 2 from J, leaving 7 bases between them. Germline lookup yields CDR1 MGHRA and CDR2 YSYEKL. The CDR3 has 14 residues. The DNA for the CDR3 is TGCGCCAGCAGCCAAGATCCACAGAACTATGGCTACACCTTC. This encodes CASSQDPQNYGYTF.

The rearrangement links TRBV6-5 to TRBJ2-7, with 8 bases identical to TRBD2. The length of the CDR3 is 15 residues. J lost 3 bases, V lost 8 bases, and 12 bases had no gene match. Germline lookup yields CDR1 MNHEY and CDR2 SVGAGI. The CDR3 sequence: CASRGGGATNYEQYF. CDR3 in DNA: TGTGCCAGCCGGGGGGGAGGGGCTACCAACTACGAGCAGTACTTC.